This T cell receptor (beta chain) was documented in a study of blood T cell repertoires in COVID-19. Turning to the study itself: Sources were T cells, B-cell-depleted T cells, or PBMCs; the material itself was cDNA or gDNA.

Germline assignment: CDR1 SGHDN and CDR2 FVKESK. This CDR3 has 15 amino acids. V was cut by 2 bases and J by 7 bases, with 17 bases left in between. TCRdb's copy holds only in-frame clones and misses some; the assay was immunoSEQ multiplex PCR. The sample shows some 50,000 clones, around 84% of them seen only once. This chain connects TRBV14 to TRBJ1-2; the D gene is possibly TRBD1 (5 bases). This clonotype was obtained from a human donor in a cohort sampled during active COVID-19. The specimen was peripheral blood. The CDR3 is CASSQSGTIDSGYTF. The CDR3 coding sequence is TGTGCCAGCAGCCAATCAGGCACTATCGACAGTGGCTACACCTTC.